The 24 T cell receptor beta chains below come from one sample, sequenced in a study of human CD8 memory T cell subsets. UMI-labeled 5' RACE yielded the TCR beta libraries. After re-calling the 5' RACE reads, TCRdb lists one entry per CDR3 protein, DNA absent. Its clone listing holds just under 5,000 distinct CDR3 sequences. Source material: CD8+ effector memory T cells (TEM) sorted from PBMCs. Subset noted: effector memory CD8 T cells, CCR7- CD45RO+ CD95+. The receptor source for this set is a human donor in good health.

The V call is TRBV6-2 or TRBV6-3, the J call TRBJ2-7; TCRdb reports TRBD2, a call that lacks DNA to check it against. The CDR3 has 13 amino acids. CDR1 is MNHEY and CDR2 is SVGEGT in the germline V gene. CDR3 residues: CASSWGETYEQYF.

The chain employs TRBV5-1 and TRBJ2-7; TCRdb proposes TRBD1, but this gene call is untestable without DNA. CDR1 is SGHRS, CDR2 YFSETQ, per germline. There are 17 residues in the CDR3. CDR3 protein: CASSLNLDSPASGEQYF.

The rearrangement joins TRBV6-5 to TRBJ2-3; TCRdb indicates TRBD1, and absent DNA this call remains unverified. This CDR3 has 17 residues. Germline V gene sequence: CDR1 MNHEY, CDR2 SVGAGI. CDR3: CASSYQPGGAGTDTQYF.

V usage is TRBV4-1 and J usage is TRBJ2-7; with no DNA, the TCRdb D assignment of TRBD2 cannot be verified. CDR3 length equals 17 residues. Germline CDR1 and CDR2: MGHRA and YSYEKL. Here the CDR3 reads CASSQQTGTSGLYEQYF.

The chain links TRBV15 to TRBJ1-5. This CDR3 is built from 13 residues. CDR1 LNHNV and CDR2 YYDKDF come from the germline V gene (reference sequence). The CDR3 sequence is CATSREGGAPQHF.

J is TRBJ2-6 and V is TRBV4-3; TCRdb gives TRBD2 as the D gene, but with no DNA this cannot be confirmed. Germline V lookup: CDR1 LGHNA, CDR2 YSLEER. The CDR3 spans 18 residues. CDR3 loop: CASSQATSGISGANVLTF.

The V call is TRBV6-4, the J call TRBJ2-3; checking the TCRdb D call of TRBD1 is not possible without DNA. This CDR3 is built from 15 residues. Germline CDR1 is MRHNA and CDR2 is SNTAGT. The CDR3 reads CASSDTGAGTDTQYF.

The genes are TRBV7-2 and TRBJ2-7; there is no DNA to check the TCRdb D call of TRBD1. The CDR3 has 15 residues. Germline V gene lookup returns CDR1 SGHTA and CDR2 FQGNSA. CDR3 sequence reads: CASSPQTLLRGEQYF. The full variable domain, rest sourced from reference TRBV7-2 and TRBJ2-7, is GAGVSQSPSNKVTEKGKDVELRCDPISGHTALYWYRQSLGQGLEFLIYFQGNSAPDKSGLPSDRFSAERTGGSVSTLTIQRTQQEDSAVYLCASSPQTLLRGEQYFGPGTRLTVT.

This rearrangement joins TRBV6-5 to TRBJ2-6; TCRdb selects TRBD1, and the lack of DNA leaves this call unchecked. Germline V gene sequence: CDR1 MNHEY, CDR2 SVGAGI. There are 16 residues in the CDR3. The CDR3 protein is CASSQTGASGANVLTF.

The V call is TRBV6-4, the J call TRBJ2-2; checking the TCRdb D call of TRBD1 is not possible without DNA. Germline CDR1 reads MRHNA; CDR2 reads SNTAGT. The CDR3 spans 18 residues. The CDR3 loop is CASSDSGGAEPNTGELFF.

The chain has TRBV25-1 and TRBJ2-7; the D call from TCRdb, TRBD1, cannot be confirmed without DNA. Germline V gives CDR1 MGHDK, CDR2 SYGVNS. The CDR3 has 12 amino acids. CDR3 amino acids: CASEGDIGEQYF.

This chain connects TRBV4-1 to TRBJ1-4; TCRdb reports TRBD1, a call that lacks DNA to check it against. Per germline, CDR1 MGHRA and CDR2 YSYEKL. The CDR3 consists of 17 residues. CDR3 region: CASSNINAGTPKKKLFF.

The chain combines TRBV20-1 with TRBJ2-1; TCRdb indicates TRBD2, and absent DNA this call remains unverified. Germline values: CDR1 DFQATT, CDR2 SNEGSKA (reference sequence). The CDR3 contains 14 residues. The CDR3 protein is CSAPSGKDYNEQFF.

The CDR3 region is CASSQDAGRGGREQFF. The chain uses TRBV4-3 and TRBJ2-1; TCRdb reports TRBD1, a call that lacks DNA to check it against. Per germline, CDR1 LGHNA and CDR2 YSLEER. The CDR3 runs 16 residues.

The CDR3 spells CASSLTMEETQYF. The chain employs TRBV11-1 and TRBJ2-5. There are 13 residues in the CDR3. Germline V gives CDR1 SGHAT, CDR2 FQDESV (reference sequence).

CDR3 in amino acids: CATSDGFGDTQYF. The chain recombines TRBV24-1 with TRBJ2-3. The germline V gene has CDR1 KGHDR and CDR2 SFDVKD. This CDR3 has 13 amino acids.

The chain's CDR3 is CASSQGRGVPDTQYF. This sequence joins TRBV4-2 and TRBJ2-3; TCRdb names TRBD1, which stays unverified in the absence of DNA. CDR1 and CDR2 from the germline V gene are LGHNA and YNFKEQ. CDR3 size: 15 residues.

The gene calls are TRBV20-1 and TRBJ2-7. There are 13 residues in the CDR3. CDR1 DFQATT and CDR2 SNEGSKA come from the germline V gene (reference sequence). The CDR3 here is CSAKETEPYEQYF.

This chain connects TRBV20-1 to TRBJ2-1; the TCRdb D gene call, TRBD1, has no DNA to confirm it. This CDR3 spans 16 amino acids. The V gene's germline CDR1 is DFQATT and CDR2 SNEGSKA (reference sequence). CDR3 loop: CSAGVPSGGDHNEQFF.

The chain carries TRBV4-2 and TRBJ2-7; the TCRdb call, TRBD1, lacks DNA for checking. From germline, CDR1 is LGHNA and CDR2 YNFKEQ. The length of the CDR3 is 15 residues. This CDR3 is CASSQENEGSYEQYF.

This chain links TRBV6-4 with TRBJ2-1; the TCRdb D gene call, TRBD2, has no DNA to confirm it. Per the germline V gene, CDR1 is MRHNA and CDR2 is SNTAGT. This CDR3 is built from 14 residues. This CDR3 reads CASSDGGETNEQFF.

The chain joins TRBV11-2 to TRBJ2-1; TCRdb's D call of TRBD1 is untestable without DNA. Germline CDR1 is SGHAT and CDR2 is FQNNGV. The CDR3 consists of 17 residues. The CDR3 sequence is CASSLVPQRGRNNEQFF.

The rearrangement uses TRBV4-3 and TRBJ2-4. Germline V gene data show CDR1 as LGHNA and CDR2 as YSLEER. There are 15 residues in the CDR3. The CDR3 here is CASSQDWAGASSQYF.

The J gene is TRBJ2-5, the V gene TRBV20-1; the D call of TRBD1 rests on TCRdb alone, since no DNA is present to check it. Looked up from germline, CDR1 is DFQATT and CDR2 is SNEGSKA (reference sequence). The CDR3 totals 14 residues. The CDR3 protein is CSARESGDRETQYF.